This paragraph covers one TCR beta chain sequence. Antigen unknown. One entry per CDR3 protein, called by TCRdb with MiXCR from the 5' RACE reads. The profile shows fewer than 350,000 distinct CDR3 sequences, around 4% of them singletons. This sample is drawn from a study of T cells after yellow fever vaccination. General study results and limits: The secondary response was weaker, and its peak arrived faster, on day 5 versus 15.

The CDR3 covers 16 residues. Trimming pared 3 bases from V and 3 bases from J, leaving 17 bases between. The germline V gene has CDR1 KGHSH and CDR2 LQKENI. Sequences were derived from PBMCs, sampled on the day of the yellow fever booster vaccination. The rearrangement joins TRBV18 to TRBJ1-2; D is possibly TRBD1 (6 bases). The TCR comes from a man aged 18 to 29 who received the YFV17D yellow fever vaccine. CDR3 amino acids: CASSPSGGAPDYGYTF. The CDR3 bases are TGTGCCAGCTCACCCTCGGGGGGGGCGCCGGACTATGGCTACACCTTC.